Each of the 7 T cell receptor beta chains below was sequenced from the same sample in a study of Tregs in tolerant kidney transplant recipients. TCRdb's table, derived via immunoSEQ multiplex PCR, lists solely in-frame clones and lacks some. The table lists about 31,000 clones, 70% to 85% of them singletons, with 2% to 2.5% in the top ten. These receptors have no known antigen. What was sequenced was Tregs from blood cultured with allogeneic cells. The receptor source for this set is a human donor in good health.

The V and J genes are TRBV2 and TRBJ1-2; D perhaps matches TRBD1 (5 bases). Germline CDR1 reads SNHLY; CDR2 reads FYNNEI. The CDR3 covers 13 residues. V dropped 6 bases and J dropped 2 bases, with 10 bases sitting between them. The chain's CDR3 is CASRAGLNYGYTF. The CDR3 DNA is TGTGCCAGCAGGGCGGGACTAAACTATGGCTACACCTTC.

This clone came up once. The chain combines TRBV7-6 with TRBJ1-6; tentatively, D is TRBD1 (5 bases). V was shortened by 1 base and J by 5 bases, with 15 bases between the two germline ends. Germline V CDR1 and CDR2: SGHVS, FNYEAQ. The CDR3 has 17 amino acids. CDR3 sequence: CASSLGLFRDHNSPLHF. The CDR3, as DNA: TGTGCCAGCAGCTTAGGTCTTTTCAGGGACCATAATTCACCCCTCCACTTT.

This chain's CDR3 is CASSQDRLPNTEAFF. CDR3 nucleotides: TGCGCCAGCAGCCAAGATCGGCTTCCGAACACTGAAGCTTTCTTT. V and J are TRBV4-3 and TRBJ1-1; D gene ambiguous. Trimming cost V 0 bases and J 1 base, with 9 bases left between them. The CDR3 is made up of 15 amino acids. Germline assignment: CDR1 LGHNA and CDR2 YSLEER.

V usage is TRBV5-1 and J usage is TRBJ2-3; 9 bases fit TRBD2. This CDR3 has 13 residues. With 5 bases clipped from V and 4 bases from J, the junction kept 2 bases outside the gene matches. Per germline, CDR1 SGHRS and CDR2 YFSETQ. In DNA form, the CDR3 reads TGCGCCAGCAGACGCGGGAGGGCAGATACGCAGTATTTT. Translating gives CASRRGRADTQYF.

This clone was recorded only once. This chain connects TRBV6-1 to TRBJ1-2; 9 bases fit TRBD1. The CDR3 runs 14 residues. The germline V gene encodes CDR1 MNHNS and CDR2 SASEGT. The trim removed 6 bases at V and 3 bases at J, leaving 5 bases unmatched. DNA of the CDR3: TGTGCCAGCAGCCGAGGGACAGGGTACTATGGCTACACCTTC. This codes for CASSRGTGYYGYTF.

The chain carries TRBV9 and TRBJ1-6; possible D gene TRBD1, 5 bases. The CDR3 has 15 residues. V was trimmed by 2 bases and J by 8 bases, leaving 14 bases between them. Germline CDR1 reads SGDLS; CDR2 reads YYNGEE. CDR3 region: CASSVRDQGDSPLHF. The CDR3 coding sequence is TGTGCCAGCAGCGTCCGAGACCAGGGAGATTCACCCCTCCACTTT.

This clone rates as medium-sized. V usage is TRBV19 and J usage is TRBJ1-6, with TRBD1 matching 9 bases. Losses at the gene ends were 7 bases for V and 19 bases for J; bases not matched to a gene: 2. The germline V gene encodes CDR1 LNHDA and CDR2 SQIVND (reference sequence). This CDR3 comprises 9 residues. Here the CDR3 reads CASIGQGHF. For the CDR3, the DNA is TGTGCCAGTATCGGACAGGGGCACTTT.